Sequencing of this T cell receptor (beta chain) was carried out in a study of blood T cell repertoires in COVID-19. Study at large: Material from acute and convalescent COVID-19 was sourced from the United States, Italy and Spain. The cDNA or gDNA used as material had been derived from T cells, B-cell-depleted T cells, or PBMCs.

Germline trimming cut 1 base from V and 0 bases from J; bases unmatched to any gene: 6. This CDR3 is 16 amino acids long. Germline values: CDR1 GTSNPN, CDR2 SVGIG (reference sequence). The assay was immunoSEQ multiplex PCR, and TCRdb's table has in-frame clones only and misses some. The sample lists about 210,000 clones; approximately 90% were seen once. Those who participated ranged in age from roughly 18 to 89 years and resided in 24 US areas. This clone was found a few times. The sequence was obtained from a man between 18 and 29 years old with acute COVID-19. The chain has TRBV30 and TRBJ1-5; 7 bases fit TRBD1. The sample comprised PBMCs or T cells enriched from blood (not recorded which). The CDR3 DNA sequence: TGTGCCTGGAGTGCCCCCGGGACAGTTAGCAATCAGCCCCAGCATTTT. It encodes CAWSAPGTVSNQPQHF.